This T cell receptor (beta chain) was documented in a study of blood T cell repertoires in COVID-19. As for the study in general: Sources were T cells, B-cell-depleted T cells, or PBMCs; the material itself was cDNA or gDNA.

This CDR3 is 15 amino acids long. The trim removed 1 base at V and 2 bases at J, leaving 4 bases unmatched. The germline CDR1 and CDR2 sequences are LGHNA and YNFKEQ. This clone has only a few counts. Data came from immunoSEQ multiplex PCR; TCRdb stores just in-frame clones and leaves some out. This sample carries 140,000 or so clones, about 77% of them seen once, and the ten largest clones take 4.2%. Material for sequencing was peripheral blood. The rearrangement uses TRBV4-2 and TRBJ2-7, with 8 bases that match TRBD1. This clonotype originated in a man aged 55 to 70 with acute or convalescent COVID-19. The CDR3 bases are TGTGCCAGCAGCCAAGCGGACAGGGTCCCCTACGAGCAGTACTTC. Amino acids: CASSQADRVPYEQYF.